A single T cell receptor beta chain is shown here with its context. The antigen it recognizes is unknown. Per-base qualities were not stored, and no clone one base away is much larger. The data derive from a study of blood T cell repertoires in COVID-19 (dated by TCRdb to 2018 to 2021). The study in broad terms: Collaborator samples came from the United States, Italy and Spain and covered acute and convalescent phases of COVID-19. The material from the prospective study consisted of cDNA or gDNA derived from T cells, B-cell-depleted T cells, or PBMCs. Deeply sampled blood TCRbeta repertoires from subjects exposed to, actively infected with, or recovered from COVID-19 were included in the dataset. The repertoires were released in a freely available public database meant as a resource for research on the immune response to SARS-CoV-2. Samples were obtained from the ongoing ImmuneRACE study (first 160 participants) and from roughly 1,300 subjects provided by 6 global collaborators. The sample metadata nearly always contained a de-identified subject ID, COVID-19 status, age in years and sex. HLA class I and class II types, where available, came from metadata supplied by the sample provider rather than from assay-based typing. Broader findings and caveats from the paper: The amount of clinical and demographic metadata varied by source and participant and was provided uncurated.

The CDR3 numbers 15 residues from cysteine through phenylalanine. Solely the CDR3 DNA is kept, with 45 bases framed from the first base. CDR1 is given as LNHDA and CDR2 as SQIVND, both from the germline V gene (reference sequence). Cut back by 4 bases and 4 bases, the V and J ends lie 11 bases apart. Samples from volunteer blood donors who had recovered from COVID-19 were contributed by a second Seattle source. The collaborating institutions used their own protocols to collect whole blood in K2EDTA tubes. Collaborator samples were shipped for TCRbeta analysis as frozen whole blood, isolated PBMCs, or DNA extracted from either sample type. TCRbeta CDR3 regions were amplified from genomic DNA using the immunoSEQ Assay, a bias-controlled multiplex PCR. In the authors' own workflow: Within the assay, amplification of reference gene primers was used to estimate how many nucleated cells each sample contained. To quantify the absolute abundance of each unique TCRbeta CDR3 rearrangement, sequence reads were collapsed and filtered. For each sample, productive Simpson clonality was calculated as the square root of Simpson's diversity index across productive rearrangements. TCRdb mirrors the immuneACCESS table, restricted to in-frame sequences. Some clones are absent from its copies; in checked studies, under half trace to an unresolved V gene, and the reason for the others is unknown. V and J calls and clone size are as listed in that table; D and trimming were resolved from the DNA. Within this sample are a few hundred thousand clones, with 86% of them counted one time only. The ten most abundant clones make up roughly 9.8% of the sample.

The clonotype was recovered from a man aged 35-49 years who had recovered from COVID-19. Specimen: peripheral blood. The chain was built from TRBV19 and TRBJ1-6, with the D gene uncertain. The CDR3 sequence is CASSSSGFYNSPLHF. The DNA reads TGTGCCAGTAGTAGTTCAGGCTTTTATAATTCACCCCTCCACTTT.